One TCR beta chain is described in this entry. The antigen remains unidentified. Produced via immunoSEQ multiplex PCR; TCRdb's table is partial and in-frame only. The table lists 60,000 to 90,000 clones, approximately 94% of them singletons. The data derive from a study of cytomegalovirus exposure and HLA in healthy donors. As for the study in general: It was reported in a later analysis that the 100 to 150 validation repertoires used the same platform as the approximately 670 first-cohort repertoires. Study outcomes and limitations: Reports credit the classifier with highly specific, highly sensitive diagnosis of cytomegalovirus status. According to a subsequent analysis, TCR clusters from the first cohort were inclined to appear together in the roughly 120 validation repertoires. Cytomegalovirus association was assigned to approximately 160 TCR beta chains.

The V and J ends lost 7 bases and 0 bases, in that order; junction bases with no gene match: 8. The CDR3 consists of 15 residues. Germline loops: CDR1 SNHLY, CDR2 FYNNEI. This clonotype was sampled from a woman in her late teens or twenties in good health and CMV-seronegative. Specimen: PBMCs. This chain joins TRBV2 and TRBJ2-7, with 8 bases that match TRBD1. The CDR3 loop reads CASKADREPSYEQYF. The CDR3 DNA sequence: TGTGCCAGCAAGGCGGACAGGGAGCCCTCCTACGAGCAGTACTTC.